Each of the 15 T cell receptor beta chains below was sequenced from the same sample in a study of blood T cell repertoires in COVID-19. Generated by immunoSEQ multiplex PCR, the TCRdb table keeps only in-frame clones and is missing some. The sample gives 250,000 to 300,000 clones, roughly 85% of which show up once; under 2.5% is in the top ten. Sequencing used PBMCs or T cells enriched from blood (not recorded which). These receptors were collected from a woman aged 50 to 65 who had recovered from COVID-19.

The chain carries TRBV20-1 and TRBJ1-4, with a tentative D call TRBD1 (5 bases). Trimming took off 3 bases at V and 5 bases at J, with 13 bases between the two ends. The CDR3 runs to 14 residues. CDR1 and CDR2 (germline): DFQATT, SNEGSKA (reference sequence). The DNA for the CDR3 is TGCAGTGCTAGTCCCCAGGGTTGGAATGAAAAACTGTTTTTT. It encodes CSASPQGWNEKLFF.

This clone was observed a handful of times. The rearrangement uses TRBV28 and TRBJ1-6; D call uncertain. The CDR3 is made up of 15 amino acids. Trimming removed 8 bases from V and 4 bases from J, with 15 bases in between. Germline V CDR1 and CDR2: MDHEN, SYDVKM. In nucleotides, the CDR3 is TGTGCCAGCCACCCTTACGGGTCTTATAATTCACCCCTCCACTTT. Translation gives CASHPYGSYNSPLHF.

The chain couples TRBV28 to TRBJ1-2; tentative D call: TRBD1 (5 bases). The CDR3 loop spans 15 amino acids. Germline V gives CDR1 MDHEN, CDR2 SYDVKM. Between the trimmed V and J ends, which lost 8 bases and 2 bases, there was a span of 18 bases. The CDR3 is CASFRGGANNYGYTF. The CDR3 nucleotides are TGTGCCAGCTTTCGGGGGGGAGCTAACAACTATGGCTACACCTTC.

The sample holds one count of this clone. V and J are TRBV5-1 and TRBJ2-2; TRBD2 aligns across 8 bases. CDR3 length: 16 residues. J was trimmed by 4 bases and V by 1 base; bases with no gene match: 6. Germline V gene lookup returns CDR1 SGHRS and CDR2 YFSETQ. The CDR3 nucleotides read TGCGCCAGCAGCTTGCAGCCTAGCGGGTTCACCGGGGAGCTGTTTTTT. This codes for CASSLQPSGFTGELFF.

This chain uses TRBV5-4 with TRBJ2-2, with 13 bases identical to TRBD2. There are 17 residues in the CDR3. CDR1 and CDR2 from the germline V gene are SGHNT and YYREEE (reference sequence). The ends lost 4 bases at V and 5 bases at J; junction bases unmatched: 8. The chain's CDR3 is CASSGGLAGVFTGELFF. CDR3 nucleotides: TGTGCCAGCAGCGGTGGACTAGCGGGAGTATTTACCGGGGAGCTGTTTTTT.

This rearrangement joins TRBV9 to TRBJ2-5; the D gene is possibly TRBD1 (6 bases). The CDR3 is 15 residues long. The V gene's germline CDR1 is SGDLS and CDR2 YYNGEE. Trimming cost V 0 bases and J 1 base, with 10 bases left between them. In nucleotides, the CDR3 is TGTGCCAGCAGCGTAGTTTGGGGGCCCCAAGAGACCCAGTACTTC. Protein: CASSVVWGPQETQYF.

The V gene is TRBV24-1, the J gene TRBJ2-3, with D hard to call. V lost 1 base, J lost 3 bases, and 4 bases lay in between. CDR3 length: 13 residues. Per germline, CDR1 KGHDR and CDR2 SFDVKD. The CDR3 is CATSDFATDTQYF. As DNA, the CDR3 is TGTGCCACCAGTGATTTTGCGACAGATACGCAGTATTTT.

The rearrangement joins TRBV7-9 to TRBJ2-7; 8 nucleotides align to TRBD1. Germline CDR1 and CDR2: SEHNR and FQNEAQ (reference sequence). The CDR3 has 15 amino acids. V was pared by 5 bases and J by 0 bases, with 6 bases of the junction left unmatched. CDR3 in amino acids: CASSDRQGLSYEQYF. The CDR3 coding sequence is TGTGCCAGCAGCGACCGACAGGGGCTCTCCTACGAGCAGTACTTC.

This chain uses TRBV7-9 with TRBJ2-2, with D possibly being TRBD2 (5 bases). The germline CDR1 and CDR2 sequences are SEHNR and FQNEAQ (reference sequence). The CDR3 covers 14 residues. With 0 bases removed from V and 3 bases from J, the gap between germline ends came to 5 bases. CDR3 loop: CASSLAGDTGELFF. CDR3 nucleotides: TGTGCCAGCAGCTTAGCGGGAGACACCGGGGAGCTGTTTTTT.

The chain uses TRBV28 and TRBJ2-7; D perhaps matches TRBD2 (6 bases). Trimming cost V 6 bases and J 7 bases, with 16 bases left between them. CDR1 and CDR2 (germline): MDHEN, SYDVKM. The CDR3 covers 13 residues. The CDR3 protein is CASRWRGAWEQYF. CDR3 bases: TGTGCCAGCAGATGGCGCGGGGCTTGGGAGCAGTACTTC.

This chain joins TRBV6-5 and TRBJ2-2; tentatively, D is TRBD1 (5 bases). CDR3 length: 15 residues. Germline V gives CDR1 MNHEY, CDR2 SVGAGI. V lost 2 bases, J lost 5 bases, and 12 bases lay in between. Here the CDR3 reads CASSYGQGMTGELFF. CDR3 sequence (DNA): TGTGCCAGCAGTTACGGGCAGGGCATGACCGGGGAGCTGTTTTTT.

The V call is TRBV27, the J call TRBJ1-2, with D possibly being TRBD1 (5 bases). The CDR3 sequence is 13 residues long. V was clipped by 8 bases and J by 4 bases, with 14 bases between them. Per the germline V gene, CDR1 is MNHEY and CDR2 is SMNVEV (reference sequence). CDR3 bases: TGTGCCAGCGGCCCTCGGACAACCTATGGCTACACCTTC. It translates to CASGPRTTYGYTF.

V is TRBV19 and J is TRBJ2-7; 9 positions match TRBD1. This CDR3 is built from 16 residues. CDR1 is LNHDA and CDR2 is SQIVND in the germline V gene (reference sequence). With 5 bases clipped from V and 2 bases from J, the junction kept 10 bases outside the gene matches. DNA of the CDR3: TGTGCCAGTAGTCCGCGGGGACAGGGTGTCACCTACGAGCAGTACTTC. Translated: CASSPRGQGVTYEQYF.

This clone was observed a handful of times. The chain has TRBV28 and TRBJ2-7; D is uncertain. The CDR3 consists of 17 residues. Germline CDR1 MDHEN, CDR2 SYDVKM. V lost 8 bases, J lost 4 bases, and 27 bases lay in between. The CDR3 loop is CASVASMGSPTIYEQYF. The CDR3 nucleotides are TGTGCCAGCGTGGCGTCCATGGGCTCTCCAACCATATACGAGCAGTACTTC.

This clone has just a few counts. The chain couples TRBV2 to TRBJ1-6; maybe TRBD1 (5 bases). CDR3 length: 14 amino acids. The germline V gene has CDR1 SNHLY and CDR2 FYNNEI. V lost 1 base to trimming and J lost 10 bases, with 11 bases between them. CDR3: CASSEGQGYSPLHF. The CDR3 nucleotides read TGTGCCAGCAGTGAAGGGCAGGGATACTCACCCCTCCACTTT.